The next 26 T cell receptor beta chains were all read from a single sample in a study of regulatory T cells in long-lasting Graves disease. The sample's time point: newly diagnosed GD, antithyroid drugs for less than 3 months. PBMC-extracted RNA yielded the TCR library. In building TCR beta libraries, iRepertoire HTBI primers were used together with Arm-PCR of CDR3 regions. TCRdb re-called the multiplex PCR reads with MiXCR, one entry per CDR3 protein. The sample holds hundreds of thousands of distinct CDR3 sequences, around 15% seen once. These data also formed part of another study, on T cells in Graves' hyperthyroidism and ophthalmopathy.

Sample: peripheral blood mononuclear cells (PBMCs), taken at new diagnosis, from a patient treated with antithyroid drugs. Every receptor here comes from a woman aged 25 to 45 with Graves disease.

This clonotype was found a few times. This chain uses TRBV6-2 or TRBV6-3 with TRBJ2-6; 8 bases align to TRBD1. V dropped 6 bases and J dropped 2; count of bases not matched to a gene: 3. Per germline, CDR1 MNHEY and CDR2 SVGEGT. This CDR3 has 15 amino acids. The CDR3 DNA follows: TGTGCCAGCAGCCAGGGGGCCACTGGGGCCAACGTCCTGACTTTC. It is translated as CASSQGATGANVLTF.

This clonotype turned up a few times. CDR3 in amino acids: CASSYQGGPTNEKLFF. Here the CDR3 DNA reads TGTGCCAGCAGTTACCAAGGGGGCCCAACTAATGAAAAACTGTTTTTT. The V and J genes are TRBV6-5 and TRBJ1-4, with TRBD1 matching 7 bases. The CDR3 covers 16 residues. CDR1 MNHEY and CDR2 SVGAGI come from the germline V gene. Germline trimming cut 2 bases from V and 0 bases from J; bases unmatched to any gene: 3.

Concerning this clonotype: This could be a read error, since a much larger clone is one nucleotide away. This chain joins TRBV20-1 and TRBJ1-1, with 9 bases identical to TRBD1. CDR3 length: 15 amino acids. Germline-derived CDR1 and CDR2 are DFQATT and SNEGSKA (reference sequence). V shed 4 bases, J shed 4 bases, and the junction held 10 bases outside the gene matches. This chain's CDR3 is CSAKKDRGSGTEAFF. CDR3 DNA sequence: TGCAGTGCTAAAAAGGACAGGGGATCGGGCACTGAAGCTTTCTTT.

The CDR3 sequence is CSASRDRAECYTF. CDR3 DNA sequence: TGCAGTGCTAGCCGTGACAGGGCAGAGTGCTACACCTTC. The genes are TRBV20-1 and TRBJ1-2; TRBD1 matches at 7 bases. The germline CDR1 and CDR2 sequences are DFQATT and SNEGSKA (reference sequence). The V and J ends lost 3 bases and 9 bases, in that order; junction bases with no gene match: 10. The CDR3 length is 13 residues.

This chain links TRBV27 with TRBJ1-2; TRBD1 is a possible D gene (5 bases). The CDR3 totals 16 residues. Germline V CDR1 and CDR2: MNHEY, SMNVEV (reference sequence). Trimming cost V 3 bases and J 0 bases, with 14 bases left between them. CDR3 DNA: TGTGCCAGCAGTTTGGGGCAGGACCCAACTAACTATGGCTACACCTTC. This gives the protein CASSLGQDPTNYGYTF.

The chain couples TRBV6-2 or TRBV6-3 to TRBJ2-2; 10 bases align to TRBD2. CDR1 and CDR2 (germline): MNHEY, SVGEGT. This CDR3 is 16 amino acids long. The J segment lost 5 bases and the V segment lost 6 bases, leaving 9 bases of the junction unmatched. CDR3 DNA: TGTGCCAGCAGACCCGGACTAGCGGATAAAACCGGGGAGCTGTTTTTT. It encodes CASRPGLADKTGELFF.

In regard to this clonotype: A read error may account for a junction end that differs from germline. The chain couples TRBV12-3 or TRBV12-4 to TRBJ2-3; 10 bases are shared with TRBD1. With the DNA end fitting TRBJ2-7 better, the J assignment may be wrong. The CDR3 spans 14 residues. Written as DNA, the CDR3 is TGTGCCAACAGTTTAGGACAGGGGGGCTACGAGCAGTACTTC. It encodes CANSLGQGGYEQYF.

This clonotype appeared many times. The V and J genes are TRBV28 and TRBJ2-3, with D uncertain. The germline V and J ends were trimmed by 2 bases and 2 bases, with 8 bases remaining between them. This CDR3 region has 14 residues. Germline V gene lookup returns CDR1 MDHEN and CDR2 SYDVKM. The CDR3 loop is CASSLKVITDTQYF. CDR3 bases: TGTGCCAGCAGTTTAAAAGTTATCACAGATACGCAGTATTTT.

This clonotype occurred many times. The CDR3 DNA sequence: TGCAGTGCTAGCCGCCCGGGACTCACCTCCGAGCAGTACTTC. Its protein product is CSASRPGLTSEQYF. This chain connects TRBV20-1 to TRBJ2-7, with D maybe TRBD2 (6 bases). This CDR3 is built from 14 residues. The germline CDR1 and CDR2 sequences are DFQATT and SNEGSKA (reference sequence). Trimming shortened V by 3 bases and J by 6 bases, and 18 bases separated the two germline ends.

Points on this clonotype: Only one base separates this from a far larger clonotype, so it likely reflects a read error. The chain is built from TRBV28 and TRBJ2-1, with 9 bases lining up with TRBD1. The CDR3 sequence is 16 residues long. The trim removed 6 bases at V and 9 bases at J, leaving 15 bases unmatched. The germline V gene encodes CDR1 MDHEN and CDR2 SYDVKM. CDR3: CASSLRTGASIREQFF. The CDR3 DNA reads TGTGCCAGCAGCTTAAGGACAGGGGCTTCGATTCGTGAGCAGTTCTTC.

J is TRBJ2-5 and V is TRBV19; D is possibly TRBD2 (5 bases). The CDR3 spans 15 residues. The germline V gene encodes CDR1 LNHDA and CDR2 SQIVND (reference sequence). V lost 3 bases and J lost 1, with 12 bases in between. The CDR3 region has the DNA TGTGCCAGTAGTATTAACCTAGGACTCCAAGAGACCCAGTACTTC. Translation: CASSINLGLQETQYF.

The chain combines TRBV20-1 with TRBJ1-2, with D hard to call. The V end lost 0 bases, the J end lost 4 bases, and 9 bases lay between the germline ends. Looked up from germline, CDR1 is DFQATT and CDR2 is SNEGSKA (reference sequence). The CDR3 sequence is 13 residues long. CDR3 sequence: CSAREVGSYGYTF. CDR3 nucleotides: TGCAGTGCTAGAGAGGTCGGGAGCTATGGCTACACCTTC.

The chain links TRBV11-2 to TRBJ2-7; 8 bases align to TRBD1. Per the germline V gene, CDR1 is SGHAT and CDR2 is FQNNGV. V shed 2 bases and J 4 bases; nucleotides not matched to a gene: 7. The CDR3 is 15 residues long. CDR3: CASSLSDRVGYEQYF. DNA of the CDR3: TGTGCCAGCAGCTTATCGGACAGGGTGGGGTACGAGCAGTACTTC. Drawing the rest from reference TRBV11-2 and TRBJ2-7, the complete variable domain is EAGVAQSPRYKIIEKRQSVAFWCNPISGHATLYWYQQILGQGPKLLIQFQNNGVVDDSQLPKDRFSAERLKGVDSTLKIQPAKLEDSAVYLCASSLSDRVGYEQYFGPGTRLTVT.

This clonotype was counted at least ten times. The J gene is TRBJ1-5, the V gene TRBV2, with 7 bases matching TRBD1. V was clipped by 3 bases and J by 1 base; unmatched bases: 3. Germline V gene sequence: CDR1 SNHLY, CDR2 FYNNEI. The CDR3 totals 15 residues. In nucleotides, the CDR3 is TGTGCCAGCAGTGATAGCAGGGGGAGCAATCAGCCCCAGCATTTT. It yields the protein CASSDSRGSNQPQHF.

The chain links TRBV29-1 to TRBJ1-3; D unclear. Per germline, CDR1 SQVTM and CDR2 ANQGSEA. Trimming cost V 6 bases and J 0 bases, with 12 bases left between them. The CDR3 totals 14 residues. The CDR3 DNA sequence: TGCAGCGTCGTAGACGGCGGCTCTGGAAACACCATATATTTT. This gives the protein CSVVDGGSGNTIYF.

Many counts were recorded for this clonotype. The chain has TRBV28 and TRBJ2-3; the match to TRBD2 covers 8 bases. Per germline, CDR1 MDHEN and CDR2 SYDVKM. The V and J ends lost 5 bases and 2 bases, in that order; junction bases with no gene match: 6. This CDR3 spans 15 amino acids. CDR3 nucleotides: TGTGCCAGCAGTGGGACTAGAGCCCACACAGATACGCAGTATTTT. Translation: CASSGTRAHTDTQYF. Together with reference TRBV28 and TRBJ2-3, the CDR3 gives the full variable domain: DVKVTQSSRYLVKRTGEKVFLECVQDMDHENMFWYRQDPGLGLRLIYFSYDVKMKEKGDIPEGYSVSREKKERFSLILESASTNQTSMYLCASSGTRAHTDTQYFGPGTRLTVL.

This clonotype was counted ten times or more. This chain joins TRBV6-2 or TRBV6-3 and TRBJ2-1; D not resolved. Germline-derived CDR1 and CDR2 are MNHEY and SVGEGT. The CDR3 totals 11 residues. Trimming cost V 6 bases and J 7 bases, with 7 bases left between them. CDR3 DNA sequence: TGTGCCAGCAGCAAGATTAATGAGCAGTTCTTC. It yields the protein CASSKINEQFF.

This clonotype was found a few times. This chain connects TRBV27 to TRBJ2-7, with D possibly TRBD2 on 6 matching bases. From germline, CDR1 is MNHEY and CDR2 SMNVEV (reference sequence). Trimming took off 6 bases at V and 4 bases at J, with 19 bases between the two ends. CDR3 length: 15 residues. CDR3 in DNA: TGTGCCAGCAGCCGCCCTGAGGCGGGGCGATACGAGCAGTACTTC. Protein sequence: CASSRPEAGRYEQYF.

The sample holds many counts of this clonotype. The chain employs TRBV27 and TRBJ1-5; no clear D. Germline V gene data show CDR1 as MNHEY and CDR2 as SMNVEV (reference sequence). V was trimmed by 5 bases and J by 3 bases, leaving 11 bases between them. The CDR3 contains 14 residues. The CDR3 reads CASSPLADNQPQHF. The DNA for the CDR3 is TGTGCCAGCAGTCCACTAGCGGACAATCAGCCCCAGCATTTT.

The V gene is TRBV20-1, the J gene TRBJ1-1, with D unresolved. Looked up from germline, CDR1 is DFQATT and CDR2 is SNEGSKA (reference sequence). V shed 5 bases and J shed 0 bases, with 13 bases lying between them. This CDR3 comprises 14 residues. For the CDR3, the DNA is TGCAGTGCTCAAAAACTACCCCTGAACACTGAAGCTTTCTTT. This gives the protein CSAQKLPLNTEAFF.

This clonotype was detected ten times or more. V gene TRBV6-2 or TRBV6-3 combines with J gene TRBJ2-1; D unresolved. V lost 5 bases, J lost 8 bases, and 7 bases lay in between. The CDR3 is 11 amino acids. In germline, CDR1 is MNHEY, CDR2 SVGEGT. CDR3 in amino acids: CASSPRYEQFF. The CDR3 DNA reads as TGTGCCAGCAGTCCACGATATGAGCAGTTCTTC.

The genes are TRBV14 and TRBJ2-3; 11 bases map to TRBD2. Germline V gene lookup returns CDR1 SGHDN and CDR2 FVKESK. V lost 2 bases and J lost 2; bases outside the gene matches: 6. CDR3 length: 17 amino acids. Written as DNA, the CDR3 is TGTGCCAGCAGCCAACGACTAGCGGGATCCTACACAGATACGCAGTATTTT. This sequence encodes CASSQRLAGSYTDTQYF.

The chain employs TRBV20-1 and TRBJ2-7, with 8 bases identical to TRBD2. Germline V gene data show CDR1 as DFQATT and CDR2 as SNEGSKA (reference sequence). This CDR3 contains 15 residues. Trimming at V came to 5 bases and at J to 1 base, leaving 10 bases not matched to a gene. The CDR3 spells CSARPPAGESYEQYF. The CDR3 nucleotides are TGCAGTGCTCGCCCCCCAGCGGGAGAATCCTACGAGCAGTACTTC.

This clonotype has ten or more counts. This chain joins TRBV28 and TRBJ2-1; TRBD1 aligns across 9 bases. Germline trimming cut 5 bases from V and 5 bases from J; bases unmatched to any gene: 10. Per the germline V gene, CDR1 is MDHEN and CDR2 is SYDVKM. This CDR3 is 16 amino acids long. In DNA, the CDR3 is TGTGCCAGCAGTAACCTAGGACAGGGGATTGACAATGAGCAGTTCTTC. Protein product: CASSNLGQGIDNEQFF.

This clonotype was seen a handful of times. The rearrangement links TRBV19 to TRBJ2-5; the D gene could be TRBD1 or TRBD2 (6 bases each). The V gene's germline CDR1 is LNHDA and CDR2 SQIVND (reference sequence). The ends were cut back, 7 bases at V and 5 bases at J, with 14 bases in the middle. This CDR3 spans 13 amino acids. The CDR3 nucleotides read TGTGCCAGTATGGGGGGCGGACCGGAGACCCAGTACTTC. It encodes CASMGGGPETQYF.

This clonotype was observed many times. The rearrangement joins TRBV9 to TRBJ1-1; the D is unclear. The CDR3 consists of 14 residues. V was shortened by 0 bases and J by 1 base, with 7 bases between the two germline ends. CDR1 SGDLS and CDR2 YYNGEE come from the germline V gene. The CDR3 coding sequence is TGTGCCAGCAGCGTAGCTCCGAGGAACACTGAAGCTTTCTTT. It codes for CASSVAPRNTEAFF.